The rows below give T cell receptor beta chains drawn from one sample of a study of early T cells in non-severe SARS-CoV-2 infection. Via MiXCR, TCRdb re-called the 5' RACE reads, giving one row per CDR3 protein. This table has about 94,000 distinct CDR3 sequences, about 13% appearing once. Sequenced sample: whole blood. The receptors here all came from an adult who was a healthcare worker with PCR-confirmed SARS-CoV-2 infection or an uninfected control (not recorded which). Both conserved end residues are part of each CDR3. The D gene is left open where the match is weak. Not all rows give a size; the values are once, few, many and, for expanded clones, a class.

>TRBV27|TRBJ1-6|few|-
CASSFRRGAERNSPLHF
TGTGCCAGCAGTTTTAGAAGAGGCGCGGAACGGAATTCACCCCTCCACTTT
>TRBV20-1|TRBJ1-4|-|-
CSARDTLNEKLFF
TGCAGTGCTAGAGATACCCTTAATGAAAAACTGTTTTTT
>TRBV7-9|TRBJ2-4|many|-
CASSPGSGGKNIQYF
TGTGCCAGCAGCCCTGGGTCCGGGGGCAAAAACATTCAGTACTTC
>TRBV18|TRBJ2-1|many|TRBD2
CASSPEGLAVHEQFF
TGTGCCAGCTCGCCCGAGGGACTAGCGGTTCATGAGCAGTTCTTC
>TRBV20-1|TRBJ2-3|few|-
CSARPRIKDTQYF
TGCAGTGCTAGGCCTAGAATTAAAGATACGCAGTATTTT
>TRBV18|TRBJ1-6|many|-
CASSPGEGSPLHF
TGTGCCAGCTCACCAGGGGAAGGGTCACCCCTCCACTTT
>TRBV27|TRBJ1-6|many|-
CASSLGPDAPLHF
TGCGCCAGCAGTTTAGGCCCGGATGCACCCCTCCACTTT
>TRBV27|TRBJ1-5|many|-
CASSLQGSNQPQHF
TGTGCCAGCAGTTTACAGGGGAGCAATCAGCCCCAGCATTTT
>TRBV7-6|TRBJ2-2|many|-
CASSTTRRTNTGELFF
TGTGCCAGCAGCACGACCAGGAGGACGAACACCGGGGAGCTGTTTTTT
>TRBV19|TRBJ1-3|few|-
CASHPGRSSGNTIYF
TGTGCCTCTCACCCCGGGAGGTCTTCTGGAAACACCATATATTTT
>TRBV7-3|TRBJ2-1|many|-
CASSLKGVYEQFF
TGTGCCAGCAGCTTAAAGGGAGTCTATGAGCAGTTCTTC
>TRBV29-1|TRBJ2-3|few|-
CSVAASADTQYF
TGCAGCGTTGCAGCCAGCGCAGATACGCAGTATTTT
>TRBV7-9|TRBJ2-1|-|-
CASSPFGGSYNEQFF
TGTGCCAGCAGCCCGTTCGGGGGCTCCTACAATGAGCAGTTCTTC
>TRBV6-5|TRBJ1-6|many|-
CASSYVGSQGSSPLHF
TGTGCCAGCAGTTACGTGGGTTCCCAGGGAAGCTCACCCCTCCACTTT
>TRBV7-2|TRBJ2-2|many|-
CASSLTGRDTGELFF
TGTGCCAGCAGCCTCACAGGGCGCGACACCGGGGAGCTGTTTTTT
>TRBV29-1|TRBJ2-3|-|-
CSVPKGGTDTQYF
TGCAGCGTCCCGAAGGGGGGCACAGATACGCAGTATTTT
>TRBV20-1|TRBJ2-7|-|-
CSARREQGESEQYF
TGCAGTGCTAGACGCGAACAGGGTGAGAGCGAGCAGTACTTC
>TRBV28|TRBJ1-1|many|-
CASLTYMNTEAFF
TGTGCCAGCCTAACGTATATGAACACTGAAGCTTTCTTT
>TRBV7-6|TRBJ2-3|many|TRBD2
CASSLVPGTSNTDTQYF
TGTGCCAGCAGCTTAGTACCCGGGACTAGCAACACAGATACGCAGTATTTT
>TRBV7-2|TRBJ2-7|-|-
CASSRGRMQYF
TGTGCCAGCAGCCGCGGACGGATGCAGTACTTC
>TRBV20-1|TRBJ2-2|few|-
CSARVDGVGQATGELFF
TGCAGTGCTAGAGTAGATGGTGTGGGGCAGGCTACCGGGGAGCTGTTTTTT
>TRBV7-2|TRBJ2-1|many|-
CASRDTGLSSYNEQFF
TGTGCCAGCAGAGACACAGGGTTGAGCTCCTACAATGAGCAGTTCTTC
>TRBV24-1|TRBJ2-1|many|-
CATSPSGQDNYNEQFF
TGTGCCACCTCACCATCCGGGCAGGATAACTACAATGAGCAGTTCTTC
>TRBV6-2/TRBV6-3|TRBJ2-5|many|-
CASRYGGPGETQYF
TGTGCCAGCAGATATGGGGGGCCAGGGGAGACCCAGTACTTC
>TRBV20-1|TRBJ1-1|many|-
CSAREGGPLRHEAFF
TGCAGTGCTAGAGAAGGGGGTCCCCTACGACATGAAGCTTTCTTT
>TRBV18|TRBJ2-1|-|TRBD2
CASSPGPRDYQSETF
TGTGCCAGCTCACCAGGTCCCCGGGACTACCAATCAGAAACCTTC
>TRBV19|TRBJ2-5|-|-
CASSPRVGGTQYF
TGTGCCAGTAGTCCCAGGGTAGGAGGGACCCAGTACTTC
>TRBV7-2|TRBJ2-7|-|-
CASSLDGLSYEQYF
TGTGCCAGCAGCTTAGACGGCCTCTCCTACGAGCAGTACTTC
>TRBV6-5|TRBJ1-2|-|TRBD1
CASSPRQGSYGYTF
TGTGCCAGCAGTCCTAGACAGGGTAGCTATGGCTACACCTTC
>TRBV29-1|TRBJ2-7|-|-
CSAYEQYF
TGCAGCGCGTACGAGCAGTACTTC
>TRBV7-8|TRBJ2-5|-|-
CASSLVVERETQYF
TGTGCCAGCAGCTTAGTTGTAGAAAGAGAGACCCAGTACTTC
>TRBV5-5|TRBJ1-2|-|TRBD1
CASSLGQGRDGYTF
TGTGCCAGCAGCTTGGGACAGGGAAGAGATGGCTACACCTTC
>TRBV20-1|TRBJ2-7|-|-
CSVRWTESSLGEQYF
TGCAGTGTTAGATGGACAGAGAGTAGCCTAGGCGAGCAGTACTTC
>TRBV11-2|TRBJ2-3|few|-
CASSLIVAPTDTQYF
TGTGCCAGCAGCTTAATCGTGGCCCCCACAGATACGCAGTATTTT
>TRBV29-1|TRBJ2-1|few|-
CSVVIRNEQFF
TGCAGCGTTGTTATCCGCAATGAGCAGTTCTTC
>TRBV4-1|TRBJ1-1|few|-
CASSKEEGVTAFF
TGCGCCAGCAGCAAAGAAGAAGGGGTTACGGCTTTCTTT
>TRBV14|TRBJ2-2|-|-
CASSPHSGRGYPGELFF
TGTGCCAGCAGCCCCCACAGCGGCAGGGGTTATCCCGGGGAGCTGTTTTTT
>TRBV6-5|TRBJ2-3|-|TRBD1
CASTGTGGPDTQYF
TGTGCCAGCACGGGGACAGGGGGGCCAGATACGCAGTATTTT
>TRBV2|TRBJ1-6|few|-
CASSEAWQFRPLHF
TGTGCCAGCAGTGAAGCTTGGCAGTTCAGGCCCCTCCACTTT
>TRBV7-2|TRBJ2-3|-|-
CASSLDFGTDTQYF
TGTGCCAGCAGCTTAGATTTCGGGACAGATACGCAGTATTTT
>TRBV3-1|TRBJ1-2|many|-
CASSQALGYTF
TGTGCCAGCAGCCAAGCGTTGGGCTACACCTTC